Below, 21 T cell receptor beta chains from the same sample are listed, as sequenced in a study of blood T cell repertoires in COVID-19. Assay used: immunoSEQ multiplex PCR; TCRdb lists only in-frame clones, some missing. Found here are 60,000 to 75,000 clones, roughly 88% of them singletons; the top ten hold 4% to 5.5%. What was sequenced was peripheral blood. These receptors originate from a human donor in a cohort sampled during active COVID-19.

The J gene is TRBJ1-2, the V gene TRBV2, with no clear D. The V and J ends lost 7 bases and 4 bases respectively, with 16 bases between them. The CDR3 length is 14 residues. The germline V gene encodes CDR1 SNHLY and CDR2 FYNNEI. CDR3 residues: CASNSPFRGYGYTF. CDR3 bases: TGTGCCAGCAATTCCCCGTTCCGGGGCTATGGCTACACCTTC.

This sequence joins TRBV3-1 (or the pseudogene TRBV3-2) and TRBJ2-1, with D unresolved. The V gene's germline CDR1 is LGHDT and CDR2 YNNKEL (reference sequence). V lost 0 bases to trimming and J lost 9 bases, with 12 bases between them. The CDR3 extends over 14 amino acids. CDR3 amino acids: CASSQDLGSSEQFF. The CDR3, as DNA: TGTGCCAGCAGCCAAGATCTCGGTAGCAGTGAGCAGTTCTTC.

Here the CDR3 DNA reads TGTGCCAGCTCACCATCTAGCGGGGGAAATACGCAGTATTTT. This codes for CASSPSSGGNTQYF. V and J are TRBV18 and TRBJ2-3; 10 positions match TRBD2. The CDR3 covers 14 residues. Germline lookup yields CDR1 KGHSH and CDR2 LQKENI. The V segment lost 2 bases and the J segment 7 bases; nucleotides outside the gene matches: 3.

The chain carries TRBV4-1 and TRBJ2-1; 7 positions agree with TRBD1. This CDR3 spans 16 amino acids. The germline V gene has CDR1 MGHRA and CDR2 YSYEKL. Trimming removed 4 bases from V and 4 bases from J; junction bases left unmatched: 10. CDR3 nucleotide sequence: TGCGCCAGCAGCCTATTTAGGGGGCTAGGTTACAATGAGCAGTTCTTC. Amino acid sequence: CASSLFRGLGYNEQFF.

This chain uses TRBV6-1 with TRBJ2-7, with D perhaps matching TRBD1 (6 bases). Germline loops: CDR1 MNHNS, CDR2 SASEGT. The CDR3 covers 14 residues. V lost 1 base to trimming and J lost 1 base, with 8 bases between them. Here the CDR3 reads CASSEVQGSYEQYF. Here the CDR3 DNA reads TGTGCCAGCAGTGAAGTTCAGGGGTCCTACGAGCAGTACTTC.

This chain connects TRBV18 to TRBJ2-7; D uncertain. Germline CDR1 and CDR2: KGHSH and LQKENI. The V end was cut by 2 bases, the J end by 6 bases, with 5 bases between. This CDR3 is built from 11 residues. CDR3 amino acids: CASSPGREQYF. The CDR3 DNA reads TGTGCCAGCTCACCAGGGCGCGAGCAGTACTTC.

The rearrangement joins TRBV5-4 to TRBJ2-5, with TRBD2 matching over 10 bases. CDR1 SGHNT and CDR2 YYREEE come from the germline V gene (reference sequence). Germline trimming cut 4 bases from V and 3 bases from J; bases unmatched to any gene: 6. CDR3 length: 15 amino acids. This CDR3 reads CASSKAGGREETQYF. The CDR3 nucleotides read TGTGCCAGCAGCAAAGCGGGAGGGCGAGAAGAGACCCAGTACTTC.

Here the CDR3 DNA reads TGTGCCAGTACCGAGGGGGCCTCCTACGAGCAGTACTTC. Translating gives CASTEGASYEQYF. The chain couples TRBV19 to TRBJ2-7; 7 positions agree with TRBD1. Trimming cost V 7 bases and J 0 bases; bases outside gene matches: 3. The CDR3 covers 13 residues. Germline assignment: CDR1 LNHDA and CDR2 SQIVND (reference sequence).

The rearrangement uses TRBV9 and TRBJ1-6, with 8 nucleotides matching TRBD1. The CDR3 runs 15 residues. J was trimmed by 8 bases and V by 3 bases; bases with no gene match: 7. Germline V gene data show CDR1 as SGDLS and CDR2 as YYNGEE. The CDR3 is CASSAPGTGDSPLHF. CDR3 DNA: TGTGCCAGCAGCGCACCCGGGACAGGAGATTCACCCCTCCACTTT. The complete variable domain, with remaining parts taken from reference TRBV9 and TRBJ1-6, reads DSGVTQTPKHLITATGQRVTLRCSPRSGDLSVYWYQQSLDQGLQFLIQYYNGEERAKGNILERFSAQQFPDLHSELNLSSLELGDSALYFCASSAPGTGDSPLHFGNGTRLTVT.

This rearrangement joins TRBV5-1 to TRBJ2-5, with 10 positions matching TRBD2. This CDR3 is 15 amino acids long. Germline V gene sequence: CDR1 SGHRS, CDR2 YFSETQ. The junction had 7 bases not matched to a gene; V was cut back by 6 bases and J by 2 bases. The CDR3 region is CASTPGLAEQETQYF. As DNA, the CDR3 is TGCGCCAGCACCCCCGGACTAGCGGAACAAGAGACCCAGTACTTC.

The chain links TRBV6-2 or TRBV6-3 to TRBJ1-2; D is uncertain. V lost 0 bases, J lost 7 bases, and 12 bases lay in between. The CDR3 runs to 14 residues. CDR1 MNHEY and CDR2 SVGEGT come from the germline V gene. The CDR3 DNA is TGTGCCAGCAGTTACTCGAGAGGGCCGGGTGGCTACACCTTC. This encodes CASSYSRGPGGYTF.

The chain links TRBV5-1 to TRBJ2-1, with TRBD1 identical over 7 bases. There are 15 residues in the CDR3. Germline V gene sequence: CDR1 SGHRS, CDR2 YFSETQ. Trimming removed 4 bases from V and 4 bases from J; junction bases left unmatched: 8. CDR3 region: CASSAETGSYNEQFF. Written as DNA, the CDR3 is TGCGCCAGCAGCGCGGAGACAGGGAGTTACAATGAGCAGTTCTTC.

The V and J genes are TRBV19 and TRBJ1-1; 9 bases align to TRBD1. This CDR3 spans 16 amino acids. CDR1 is LNHDA, CDR2 SQIVND, per germline (reference sequence). The V gene end was trimmed by 3 bases and the J gene end by 1 base; junction bases not matched to a gene: 6. In DNA form, the CDR3 reads TGTGCCAGTAGTATGGGGACAGGGCTAAAGAACACTGAAGCTTTCTTT. Encoded protein: CASSMGTGLKNTEAFF.

The gene calls are TRBV18 and TRBJ2-3, with 8 bases fitting TRBD1. The junction had 4 bases not matched to a gene; V was cut back by 6 bases and J by 5 bases. The CDR3 is 13 residues long. From germline, CDR1 is KGHSH and CDR2 LQKENI. CDR3 DNA: TGTGCCAGCTCCCCGACAGGGGTAGATACGCAGTATTTT. It codes for CASSPTGVDTQYF.

The chain employs TRBV2 and TRBJ2-7; 14 positions agree with TRBD2. The CDR3 length is 19 residues. Germline CDR1 and CDR2: SNHLY and FYNNEI. V lost 6 bases and J lost 3; bases outside the gene matches: 16. The CDR3 DNA reads as TGTGCCAGCAGGGGCCCCGGGACTAGCGGGAGTCGGGGTGGCTACGAGCAGTACTTC. Translating gives CASRGPGTSGSRGGYEQYF.

The CDR3 spells CASSWGVNTEAFF. The DNA for the CDR3 is TGTGCCAGCAGTTGGGGGGTGAACACTGAAGCTTTCTTT. The chain is built from TRBV6-5 and TRBJ1-1; a possible D gene is TRBD1 (5 bases). Deletions cut 4 bases from V and 0 bases from J, with 6 bases between. The germline gives CDR1 MNHEY, CDR2 SVGAGI. The CDR3 is 13 amino acids.

The V gene is TRBV3-1 (or the pseudogene TRBV3-2), the J gene TRBJ2-5; 10 bases agree with TRBD2. V was pared by 0 bases and J by 7 bases, with 8 bases of the junction left unmatched. Germline V gene lookup returns CDR1 LGHDT and CDR2 YNNKEL (reference sequence). The CDR3 has 16 residues. CDR3 in DNA: TGTGCCAGCAGCCAAGATCTCCTAGCGGGAGATGTGACCCAGTACTTC. Translated, it gives CASSQDLLAGDVTQYF.

This chain links TRBV7-2 with TRBJ1-5, with a tentative D call TRBD1 (5 bases). From germline, CDR1 is SGHTA and CDR2 FQGNSA. The V and J ends lost 5 bases and 5 bases respectively, with 16 bases between them. The CDR3 totals 15 residues. DNA for the CDR3: TGTGCCAGCAGCGGGGGGACTATTAGGGATCAGCCCCAGCATTTT. It yields the protein CASSGGTIRDQPQHF.

The chain is built from TRBV10-3 and TRBJ2-5; weak D call: TRBD2 (6 bases). The CDR3 has 13 residues. Looked up from germline, CDR1 is ENHRY and CDR2 is SYGVKD. The CDR3 DNA is TGTGCGACCGGTCGGGGGTCCCAAGAGACCCAGTACTTC. It yields the protein CATGRGSQETQYF.

This clone was seen only once. The chain has TRBV27 and TRBJ1-1; D gene uncertain. With 7 bases removed from V and 4 bases from J, the gap between germline ends came to 19 bases. The CDR3 length is 15 residues. Germline V gene sequence: CDR1 MNHEY, CDR2 SMNVEV (reference sequence). CDR3 in DNA: TGTGCCAGCAACCTACGGTCGGAGGGTGGCACTGAAGCTTTCTTT. This encodes CASNLRSEGGTEAFF.

J is TRBJ2-7 and V is TRBV6-1, with 10 bases fitting TRBD1. The germline V gene has CDR1 MNHNS and CDR2 SASEGT. The CDR3 extends over 16 amino acids. V was pared by 0 bases and J by 5 bases, with 7 bases of the junction left unmatched. The chain's CDR3 is CASSEAPGQGKDEQYF. In DNA form, the CDR3 reads TGTGCCAGCAGTGAAGCACCGGGACAGGGGAAGGACGAGCAGTACTTC.